This T cell receptor (beta chain) was sequenced during a study of lymphopenia after photon versus proton radiotherapy. Here immunoSEQ multiplex PCR was the method, and the copy in TCRdb shows in-frame clones only, minus some. The sample lists some 20,000 clones; just over 90% were seen once. V was clipped by 5 bases and J by 7 bases, with 14 bases between them. The CDR3 is 14 residues long. Germline V gives CDR1 SGHTA, CDR2 FQGTGA. Source: peripheral blood, taken from a patient treated with photon-based radiotherapy. This clonotype was sampled from a man aged 55 to 70 with pancreatic cancer. This rearrangement joins TRBV7-3 to TRBJ2-2; perhaps D is TRBD1 or TRBD2 (6 bases each). The CDR3 DNA sequence: TGTGCCAGCAGCCCCCGGGGGCTCAACGGGGAGCTGTTTTTT. Its translation is CASSPRGLNGELFF. Filled out from reference TRBV7-3 and TRBJ2-2, the complete variable domain reads GAGVSQTPSNKVTEKGKYVELRCDPISGHTALYWYRQSLGQGPEFLIYFQGTGAADDSGLPNDRFFAVRPEGSVSTLKIQRTERGDSAVYLCASSPRGLNGELFFGEGSRLTVL.